This passage covers 28 T cell receptor beta chains from one sample sequenced in a study of cytomegalovirus exposure and HLA in healthy donors. PCR amplification relied on 60 Vbeta primers (plus 13 Jbeta primers). Using immunoSEQ multiplex PCR, the repertoire was profiled, and TCRdb retains in-frame clones only, with some absent. This table has 50,000 to 80,000 clones, roughly 73% appearing once. Specimen: PBMCs. All receptors derive from a male donor in good health and CMV-seropositive.

The rearrangement joins TRBV4-1 to TRBJ1-4; the D gene is possibly TRBD1 (5 bases). The V and J ends lost 2 bases and 4 bases respectively, with 14 bases between them. The germline V gene encodes CDR1 MGHRA and CDR2 YSYEKL. The CDR3 length is 16 residues. The CDR3 here is CASSQPGRGLNEKLFF. Here the CDR3 DNA reads TGCGCCAGCAGCCAACCCGGACGGGGACTTAATGAAAAACTGTTTTTT.

The rearrangement uses TRBV9 and TRBJ2-1; 7 bases match TRBD2. The V gene's germline CDR1 is SGDLS and CDR2 YYNGEE. The J segment lost 1 base and the V segment lost 0 bases, leaving 1 base of the junction unmatched. The CDR3 has 15 amino acids. Written as DNA, the CDR3 is TGTGCCAGCAGCGTAGGGGGGGGTTCCTACAATGAGCAGTTCTTC. Protein product: CASSVGGGSYNEQFF.

This clone was observed a single time. The chain couples TRBV5-4 to TRBJ2-5; perhaps TRBD1 as D (6 bases). This CDR3 is built from 17 residues. Trimming cost V 2 bases and J 0 bases, with 17 bases left between them. Per germline, CDR1 SGHNT and CDR2 YYREEE (reference sequence). The CDR3 DNA follows: TGTGCCAGCAGCTTTCGTCTTTTGAGACAGGACCAAGAGACCCAGTACTTC. Translation: CASSFRLLRQDQETQYF.

This sequence joins TRBV4-3 and TRBJ1-5; D not resolved. V was clipped by 0 bases and J by 1 base, with 13 bases between them. The germline CDR1 and CDR2 sequences are LGHNA and YSLEER. This CDR3 spans 17 amino acids. CDR3 protein: CASSQEAGLGSNQPQHF. CDR3 DNA: TGCGCCAGCAGCCAAGAGGCGGGGTTAGGGAGCAATCAGCCCCAGCATTTT.

This chain connects TRBV7-9 to TRBJ1-1; 10 nucleotides line up with TRBD1. The CDR3 runs 15 residues. In germline, CDR1 is SEHNR, CDR2 FQNEAQ (reference sequence). The J segment lost 5 bases and the V segment lost 0 bases, leaving 3 bases of the junction unmatched. The CDR3, as DNA: TGTGCCAGCAGCTTAGCGGGACAGGGGCGGACTGAAGCTTTCTTT. Its protein is CASSLAGQGRTEAFF.

The chain is built from TRBV29-1 and TRBJ2-3; 11 bases fit TRBD2. CDR1 SQVTM and CDR2 ANQGSEA come from the germline V gene. With 7 bases clipped from V and 3 bases from J, the junction kept 9 bases outside the gene matches. The CDR3 loop spans 15 amino acids. The CDR3 nucleotides are TGCAGCGGGGACGGACTAGCGGGCCGTACAGATACGCAGTATTTT. This sequence encodes CSGDGLAGRTDTQYF.

This clone was counted only a few times. This chain connects TRBV4-3 to TRBJ2-1, with D unresolved. Looked up from germline, CDR1 is LGHNA and CDR2 is YSLEER. CDR3 length equals 14 residues. The V end lost 4 bases, the J end lost 1 base, and 8 bases lay between the germline ends. CDR3 coding DNA: TGCGCCAGCAGCCGCTACGGGTCCTACAATGAGCAGTTCTTC. Encoded protein: CASSRYGSYNEQFF.

V usage is TRBV7-2 and J usage is TRBJ2-5; perhaps TRBD1 as D (6 bases). The J call may not be correct, given that the DNA end is closer to TRBJ2-7. CDR3 length: 18 residues. Germline-derived CDR1 and CDR2 are SGHTA and FQGNSA. This CDR3 is CASSLNGGQQFTYYEQYF. The CDR3 DNA reads as TGTGCCAGCAGCTTAAATGGGGGCCAACAATTTACCTACTACGAGCAGTACTTC.

The chain employs TRBV5-1 and TRBJ2-7; TRBD1 matches 10 bases. Trimming removed 4 bases from V and 1 base from J; junction bases left unmatched: 5. In germline, CDR1 is SGHRS, CDR2 YFSETQ. The CDR3 is 15 residues long. The CDR3 DNA is TGCGCCAGCAGCCCCGGGACAGGGGTATCCTACGAGCAGTACTTC. Its protein product is CASSPGTGVSYEQYF.

V and J are TRBV5-5 and TRBJ2-7, with 8 bases identical to TRBD1. Per the germline V gene, CDR1 is SGHKS and CDR2 is YYEKEE (reference sequence). Unmatched junction bases numbered 9, after V lost 0 bases and J lost 4 bases. This CDR3 spans 16 amino acids. In DNA form, the CDR3 reads TGTGCCAGCAGCTTGGACGAACGACAGGGGAGATACGAGCAGTACTTC. Translated: CASSLDERQGRYEQYF.

The rearrangement links TRBV6-1 to TRBJ2-7; TRBD2 is a possible D gene (5 bases). The germline gives CDR1 MNHNS, CDR2 SASEGT. The CDR3 runs to 17 residues. V lost 0 bases, J lost 0 bases, and 15 bases lay in between. CDR3 coding DNA: TGTGCCAGCAGTGAAGCGGTATTAAGGAGGAGCTCCTACGAGCAGTACTTC. This gives the protein CASSEAVLRRSSYEQYF.

This clone appeared a single time. V is TRBV18 and J is TRBJ1-2; D is uncertain. Per the germline V gene, CDR1 is KGHSH and CDR2 is LQKENI. CDR3 length: 15 residues. Between the trimmed V and J ends, which lost 5 bases and 1 base, there was a span of 14 bases. The CDR3 DNA reads TGTGCCAGCTCATCAGAGGTTACGTTTAACTATGGCTACACCTTC. Amino acids: CASSSEVTFNYGYTF.

The CDR3, as DNA: TGCAGCGGTCCGTCGACGGAGAGCTCCTACGAGCAGTACTTC. Its protein product is CSGPSTESSYEQYF. This chain links TRBV29-1 with TRBJ2-5, with D unclear. The DNA end favors TRBJ2-7, so the J call may be wrong. This CDR3 contains 14 residues. Looked up from germline, CDR1 is SQVTM and CDR2 is ANQGSEA.

This chain connects TRBV19 to TRBJ1-5, with TRBD1 as a possible D gene (6 bases). The CDR3 has 13 amino acids. Germline lookup yields CDR1 LNHDA and CDR2 SQIVND (reference sequence). Between the trimmed V and J ends, which lost 9 bases and 2 bases, there was a span of 11 bases. CDR3 residues: CASGQSGNQPQHF. CDR3 nucleotides: TGTGCCAGCGGACAGTCAGGCAATCAGCCCCAGCATTTT.

The chain has TRBV5-1 and TRBJ1-6, with TRBD1 matching over 7 bases. Germline loops: CDR1 SGHRS, CDR2 YFSETQ. V trimming: 7 bases; J trimming: 7 bases; junction bases outside the gene matches: 5. This CDR3 comprises 13 residues. The CDR3 DNA sequence: TGCGCCAGCCATCGGGGACAGAATTCACCCCTCCACTTT. Encoded protein: CASHRGQNSPLHF.

The CDR3 sequence: CSVLSGANVLTF. Here the CDR3 DNA reads TGCAGCGTTCTGTCCGGGGCCAACGTCCTGACTTTC. V and J are TRBV29-1 and TRBJ2-6; D not resolved. V was trimmed by 5 bases and J by 4 bases, leaving 6 bases between them. Germline CDR1 is SQVTM and CDR2 is ANQGSEA. This CDR3 spans 12 amino acids.

The rearrangement uses TRBV6-5 and TRBJ1-1; D is unresolved. The length of the CDR3 is 12 residues. The germline V gene has CDR1 MNHEY and CDR2 SVGAGI. Trimming stripped 6 bases from V and 5 bases from J, with 10 bases between. This CDR3 reads CASRTTGTEAFF. The CDR3 nucleotides read TGTGCCAGCAGAACGACGGGAACTGAAGCTTTCTTT.

The sample holds one count of this clone. J is TRBJ1-2 and V is TRBV13; 8 nucleotides agree with TRBD1. Germline CDR1 PRHDT, CDR2 FYEKMQ (reference sequence). The CDR3 covers 16 residues. Losses at the gene ends were 4 bases for V and 2 bases for J; bases not matched to a gene: 9. CDR3 DNA sequence: TGTGCCAGCAGCTCACAGGGGGAGACACCCAACTATGGCTACACCTTC. Translating it yields CASSSQGETPNYGYTF.

The chain couples TRBV19 to TRBJ1-4; 11 nucleotides align to TRBD1. The V gene's germline CDR1 is LNHDA and CDR2 SQIVND (reference sequence). The V gene end was trimmed by 3 bases and the J gene end by 8 bases; junction bases not matched to a gene: 5. The CDR3 consists of 15 residues. CDR3: CASSILDRGQEKLFF. CDR3 nucleotides: TGTGCCAGTAGTATTCTGGACAGGGGGCAGGAAAAACTGTTTTTT.

The CDR3 DNA is TGTGCCAGCCGGGAGGGACAGGGGGCGTTAAAGTATGGCTACACCTTC. Protein sequence: CASREGQGALKYGYTF. V usage is TRBV5-6 and J usage is TRBJ1-2; 12 bases agree with TRBD1. CDR1 and CDR2 (germline): SGHDT, YYEEEE. This CDR3 spans 16 amino acids. V gave up 7 bases and J gave up 5 bases; unmatched junction bases: 12.

This clone came up a few times. The chain couples TRBV28 to TRBJ1-5, with D unresolved. The V end was cut by 2 bases, the J end by 0 bases, with 11 bases between. The CDR3 length is 16 residues. Germline-derived CDR1 and CDR2 are MDHEN and SYDVKM. CDR3 amino acids: CASSLGARYSNQPQHF. The CDR3 nucleotides are TGTGCCAGCAGTTTAGGCGCTAGATATAGCAATCAGCCCCAGCATTTT.

This clone occurred a few times. CDR3 in DNA: TGCACCAGCAGCCAAGAGACGGACCAGATGGGCACCTGGCACCTAGCGGGGGGAACAGATACGCAGTATTTT. This sequence encodes CTSSQETDQMGTWHLAGGTDTQYF. This chain connects TRBV1 to TRBJ2-3; TRBD2, the table's D call, was not compared with the DNA. TRBV1 is tagged as a pseudogene. The CDR3 sequence is 24 residues long.

In its sample, this clone was seen once. This rearrangement joins TRBV5-6 to TRBJ2-3, with D maybe TRBD2 (7 bases). The germline V and J ends were trimmed by 1 base and 6 bases, with 18 bases remaining between them. The CDR3 length is 16 residues. Germline V gene sequence: CDR1 SGHDT, CDR2 YYEEEE. Here the CDR3 reads CASSLSTGQGGDTQYF. CDR3 DNA sequence: TGTGCCAGCAGCTTGTCTACAGGGCAGGGAGGGGATACGCAGTATTTT.

This chain joins TRBV7-6 and TRBJ1-3; 7 bases are shared with TRBD1. This CDR3 contains 17 residues. Germline assignment: CDR1 SGHVS and CDR2 FNYEAQ. V was clipped by 1 base and J by 0 bases; unmatched bases: 6. The CDR3 sequence is CASSLGTGQRSGNTIYF. CDR3 sequence (DNA): TGTGCCAGCAGCTTAGGGACGGGACAGCGCTCTGGAAACACCATATATTTT.

V gene TRBV4-3 combines with J gene TRBJ1-2; TRBD1 matches at 7 bases. CDR1 LGHNA and CDR2 YSLEER come from the germline V gene. Germline trimming cut 1 base from V and 5 bases from J; bases unmatched to any gene: 13. The CDR3 totals 17 residues. CDR3 DNA sequence: TGCGCCAGCAGCCAAGTCGGAAACAGGGGAATAAGTTATGGCTACACCTTC. Its translation: CASSQVGNRGISYGYTF.

A single count supports this clone. CDR3 DNA: TGTGCCAGCAGCTTATATCCAGGGGGGTCGGACACTGAAGCTTTCTTT. It is translated as CASSLYPGGSDTEAFF. This sequence joins TRBV7-3 and TRBJ1-1; 7 nucleotides align to TRBD1. V was clipped by 2 bases and J by 3 bases; unmatched bases: 9. Germline-derived CDR1 and CDR2 are SGHTA and FQGTGA. This CDR3 contains 16 residues.

The chain uses TRBV7-9 and TRBJ2-5, with D tentatively TRBD2 (5 bases). Trimming left V 3 bases short and J 1 base short, with 12 bases between. Germline V CDR1 and CDR2: SEHNR, FQNEAQ (reference sequence). The CDR3 covers 15 residues. The CDR3 DNA follows: TGTGCCAGCAGCTTGCCCCCGCTAGCCCAAGAGACCCAGTACTTC. Its translation: CASSLPPLAQETQYF.

The chain has TRBV27 and TRBJ1-4, with D possibly matching TRBD1 (6 bases). This CDR3 comprises 17 residues. The germline V gene has CDR1 MNHEY and CDR2 SMNVEV (reference sequence). The V gene lost 2 bases and the J gene lost 4 bases, with 17 bases spanning the gap. CDR3 nucleotides: TGTGCCAGCAGTTTAAGGTCTCAGTCCAGGGGTAATGAAAAACTGTTTTTT. It yields the protein CASSLRSQSRGNEKLFF. The whole variable domain, remainder taken from reference TRBV27 and TRBJ1-4, is EAQVTQNPRYLITVTGKKLTVTCSQNMNHEYMSWYRQDPGLGLRQIYYSMNVEVTDKGDVPEGYKVSRKEKRNFPLILESPSPNQTSLYFCASSLRSQSRGNEKLFFGSGTQLSVL.